This entry lists 32 T cell receptor beta chains sequenced from one sample in a study of neoadjuvant anti-PD-1 for oral cavity cancer. TCRdb's table, derived via immunoSEQ multiplex PCR, lists solely in-frame clones and lacks some. The sample records roughly 20,000 clones, under 55% being singletons. Time point reported: after neoadjuvant nivolumab, at surgical resection. Here the sequenced sample was tumor tissue, taken after nivolumab (anti-PD-1) treatment. Receptor source: a person between 40 and 80 years old with oral cavity squamous cell carcinoma.

The V call is TRBV11-2, the J call TRBJ1-6; 7 bases line up with TRBD1. Trimming took 1 base from V and 9 from J; bases not matched to a gene: 3. Germline V gene data show CDR1 as SGHAT and CDR2 as FQNNGV. This CDR3 spans 14 amino acids. CDR3 sequence reads: CASSLGQGFSPLHF. Here the CDR3 DNA reads TGTGCCAGCAGCTTAGGACAGGGATTTTCACCCCTCCACTTT.

The rearrangement uses TRBV7-2 and TRBJ2-7, with TRBD1 as a possible D gene (5 bases). V dropped 1 base and J dropped 5 bases, with 15 bases sitting between them. The CDR3 loop spans 15 amino acids. Per the germline V gene, CDR1 is SGHTA and CDR2 is FQGNSA. CDR3 nucleotide sequence: TGTGCCAGCAGCTTAGTCGGCAGGGCTTGGGACGAGCAGTACTTC. Amino acid sequence: CASSLVGRAWDEQYF.

Ten or more counts support this clone. This sequence joins TRBV7-9 and TRBJ2-1; D not resolved. The germline gives CDR1 SEHNR, CDR2 FQNEAQ (reference sequence). Trimming shortened V by 1 base and J by 7 bases, and 5 bases separated the two germline ends. This CDR3 contains 12 residues. DNA for the CDR3: TGTGCCAGCAGCTTAGTGAGGAATGAGCAGTTCTTC. Residues: CASSLVRNEQFF.

This clone was detected only a few times. This chain links TRBV2 with TRBJ1-2; 12 nucleotides agree with TRBD1. CDR1 and CDR2 from the germline V gene are SNHLY and FYNNEI. The V segment lost 6 bases and the J segment 8 bases; nucleotides outside the gene matches: 4. This CDR3 comprises 13 residues. CDR3 residues: CASRGQGAGGYTF. CDR3 DNA: TGTGCCAGCAGGGGACAGGGGGCAGGGGGCTACACCTTC.

The rearrangement uses TRBV11-3 and TRBJ2-7; D unresolved. Per germline, CDR1 SGHNT and CDR2 YENEEA. This CDR3 has 14 residues. V was pared by 1 base and J by 6 bases, with 13 bases between. CDR3 nucleotides: TGTGCCAGCAGCTTAGGGCAGGCGCATGGCGAGCAGTACTTC. Translating gives CASSLGQAHGEQYF.

V usage is TRBV14 and J usage is TRBJ2-3, with TRBD2 identical over 13 bases. CDR1 SGHDN and CDR2 FVKESK come from the germline V gene. The CDR3 has 18 residues. The ends lost 4 bases at V and 2 bases at J; junction bases unmatched: 9. CDR3 nucleotide sequence: TGTGCCAGCAGCCGCCTCGGACTAGCGGGGGACCTCACAGATACGCAGTATTTT. Protein sequence: CASSRLGLAGDLTDTQYF.

The chain couples TRBV6-1 to TRBJ1-2; no reliable D call. CDR1 and CDR2 from the germline V gene are MNHNS and SASEGT. CDR3 length equals 17 residues. V was shortened by 0 bases and J by 1 base, with 15 bases between the two germline ends. CDR3 amino acids: CASSEAPIRRDNYGYTF. The DNA of the CDR3 is TGTGCCAGCAGTGAAGCCCCGATCCGGCGGGATAACTATGGCTACACCTTC.

V usage is TRBV6-1 and J usage is TRBJ2-1, with D perhaps TRBD1 (6 bases). V was trimmed by 5 bases and J by 6 bases, leaving 11 bases between them. The CDR3 totals 13 residues. The germline V gene encodes CDR1 MNHNS and CDR2 SASEGT. CDR3 sequence (DNA): TGTGCCAGCAGTTTTAAACAGGGCAATGAGCAGTTCTTC. Translation: CASSFKQGNEQFF.

The V and J genes are TRBV5-1 and TRBJ2-1; D ambiguous. Germline V CDR1 and CDR2: SGHRS, YFSETQ. CDR3 length: 13 residues. V was trimmed by 2 bases and J by 4 bases, leaving 7 bases between them. The CDR3: CASSLSEYNEQFF. The DNA for the CDR3 is TGCGCCAGCAGCTTATCAGAATACAATGAGCAGTTCTTC.

V gene TRBV9 combines with J gene TRBJ1-4; D is perhaps TRBD1 (6 bases). Trimming took 0 bases from V and 2 from J, leaving 11 bases between them. Germline V gene data show CDR1 as SGDLS and CDR2 as YYNGEE. The CDR3 length is 16 residues. Here the CDR3 DNA reads TGTGCCAGCAGCGTAGATGGTACAGGGACTAATGAAAAACTGTTTTTT. It yields the protein CASSVDGTGTNEKLFF.

The rearrangement links TRBV28 to TRBJ1-5; D may be TRBD1 (5 bases). Germline CDR1 is MDHEN and CDR2 is SYDVKM. The CDR3 spans 13 residues. V lost 11 bases and J lost 0, with 11 bases in between. This chain's CDR3 is CASGGDSNQPQHF. The CDR3 DNA follows: TGTGCCTCCGGGGGGGATAGCAATCAGCCCCAGCATTTT.

In this sample, this clone turned up a few times. V usage is TRBV7-6 and J usage is TRBJ1-4; D is ambiguous. Germline V gene data show CDR1 as SGHVS and CDR2 as FNYEAQ. V gave up 2 bases and J gave up 2 bases, with 12 bases separating them. The CDR3 spans 16 residues. The CDR3: CASSLLSGPTNEKLFF. Here the CDR3 DNA reads TGTGCCAGCAGCTTACTTTCGGGCCCTACTAATGAAAAACTGTTTTTT.

This clone was picked up many times. The chain couples TRBV14 to TRBJ1-2; D is unresolved. Deletions cut 0 bases from V and 8 bases from J, with 16 bases between. The CDR3 has 15 amino acids. CDR1 is SGHDN, CDR2 FVKESK, per germline. CDR3 in amino acids: CASSQDVGGYEGYTF. CDR3 nucleotide sequence: TGTGCCAGCAGCCAAGATGTCGGCGGGTATGAAGGCTACACCTTC.

V and J are TRBV27 and TRBJ1-2, with D tentatively TRBD1 (5 bases). V lost 7 bases to trimming and J lost 4 bases, with 22 bases between them. CDR3 length: 16 residues. Germline V gene sequence: CDR1 MNHEY, CDR2 SMNVEV (reference sequence). The CDR3 loop is CASTRLGARDLYGYTF. The CDR3 DNA follows: TGTGCCAGCACTCGACTTGGGGCCAGGGACCTCTATGGCTACACCTTC.

The gene calls are TRBV7-2 and TRBJ1-3, with D unclear. The germline V gene has CDR1 SGHTA and CDR2 FQGNSA. CDR3 length equals 13 residues. The V end lost 4 bases, the J end lost 2 bases, and 6 bases lay between the germline ends. The DNA of the CDR3 is TGTGCCAGCAGCTATTCAGCTGGAAACACCATATATTTT. This sequence encodes CASSYSAGNTIYF. The full variable domain, with the rest looked up from reference TRBV7-2 and TRBJ1-3, is GAGVSQSPSNKVTEKGKDVELRCDPISGHTALYWYRQSLGQGLEFLIYFQGNSAPDKSGLPSDRFSAERTGGSVSTLTIQRTQQEDSAVYLCASSYSAGNTIYFGEGSWLTVV.

This chain uses TRBV5-4 with TRBJ1-5, with D possibly TRBD1 on 5 matching bases. Germline V gives CDR1 SGHNT, CDR2 YYREEE (reference sequence). The germline V and J ends were trimmed by 0 bases and 2 bases, with 6 bases remaining between them. The CDR3 contains 14 residues. Here the CDR3 reads CASSLGGGNQPQHF. The CDR3 DNA is TGTGCCAGCAGCTTGGGAGGGGGCAATCAGCCCCAGCATTTT.

This clone was counted a few times. The V and J genes are TRBV12-5 and TRBJ1-1; the D gene is possibly TRBD1 (5 bases). V gave up 0 bases and J gave up 4 bases, with 12 bases separating them. The CDR3 is 15 residues long. Germline CDR1 is LGHNT and CDR2 is FRNRAP. The CDR3 loop reads CASGLVSGRATEAFF. Here the CDR3 DNA reads TGTGCTAGTGGTTTGGTTTCGGGCAGGGCCACTGAAGCTTTCTTT. Looking up the rest from reference TRBV12-5 and TRBJ1-1 gives the full variable domain: DARVTQTPRHKVTEMGQEVTMRCQPILGHNTVFWYRQTMMQGLELLAYFRNRAPLDDSGMPKDRFSAEMPDATLATLKIQPSEPRDSAVYFCASGLVSGRATEAFFGQGTRLTVV.

This clone was seen a few times. This chain uses TRBV5-4 with TRBJ1-2, with D hard to call. Germline V gene sequence: CDR1 SGHNT, CDR2 YYREEE (reference sequence). Deletions cut 6 bases from V and 8 bases from J, with 17 bases between. The CDR3 runs to 13 residues. CDR3 region: CASNKDTGVGYTF. CDR3 bases: TGTGCCAGCAACAAGGATACCGGTGTCGGCTACACCTTC.

This clone was counted a few times. The chain combines TRBV21-1 with TRBJ1-2. TRBV21-1 is reported as a pseudogene. The CDR3 runs to 12 residues. The CDR3 nucleotides are TGTGCCAGCATATCGAGCTCTTTCTACACCGACTTC. This gives the protein CASISSSFYTDF.

The table lists this clone with a few counts. The chain combines TRBV4-1 with TRBJ1-2; 9 bases align to TRBD1. CDR1 is MGHRA and CDR2 is YSYEKL in the germline V gene. The V segment lost 1 base and the J segment 4 bases; nucleotides outside the gene matches: 7. This CDR3 comprises 16 residues. Here the CDR3 reads CASSQGGDRVTYGYTF. CDR3 coding DNA: TGCGCCAGCAGCCAAGGTGGGGACAGGGTAACCTATGGCTACACCTTC.

The V call is TRBV7-9, the J call TRBJ2-1, with unresolved D. Germline CDR1 SEHNR, CDR2 FQNEAQ (reference sequence). The CDR3 is 15 amino acids. Trimming removed 5 bases at V and 0 bases at J, with 11 bases between. The CDR3 sequence is CASSPSESSYNEQFF. CDR3 DNA: TGTGCCAGCAGCCCCAGTGAGAGCTCCTACAATGAGCAGTTCTTC. Together with reference TRBV7-9 and TRBJ2-1, the CDR3 gives the full variable domain: DTGVSQNPRHKITKRGQNVTFRCDPISEHNRLYWYRQTLGQGPEFLTYFQNEAQLEKSRLLSDRFSAERPKGSFSTLEIQRTEQGDSAMYLCASSPSESSYNEQFFGPGTRLTVL.

This clone was seen only a few times. The chain combines TRBV5-4 with TRBJ1-1; unclear D gene. Trimming took 0 bases from V and 3 from J, leaving 0 bases between them. CDR1 SGHNT and CDR2 YYREEE come from the germline V gene (reference sequence). The CDR3 contains 11 residues. The CDR3 is CASSLDTEAFF. For the CDR3, the DNA is TGTGCCAGCAGCTTGGACACTGAAGCTTTCTTT.

The rearrangement uses TRBV5-4 and TRBJ1-2; TRBD1 is a possible D gene (6 bases). The V end lost 6 bases, the J end lost 4 bases, and 22 bases lay between the germline ends. CDR1 and CDR2 from the germline V gene are SGHNT and YYREEE (reference sequence). The CDR3 extends over 16 amino acids. CDR3 sequence reads: CASTSKQGEAIYGYTF. CDR3 sequence (DNA): TGTGCCAGCACCTCGAAACAGGGTGAGGCCATCTATGGCTACACCTTC.

V and J are TRBV19 and TRBJ2-7, with a weak D call TRBD1 (6 bases). Germline-derived CDR1 and CDR2 are LNHDA and SQIVND (reference sequence). The CDR3 consists of 13 residues. Trimming stripped 3 bases from V and 8 bases from J, with 14 bases between. CDR3 nucleotide sequence: TGTGCCAGTAGTATCGAGGACAGTGCCAAGCAGTACTTC. Its translation is CASSIEDSAKQYF. The variable domain in full, with the rest retrieved from reference TRBV19 and TRBJ2-7, is DGGITQSPKYLFRKEGQNVTLSCEQNLNHDAMYWYRQDPGQGLRLIYYSQIVNDFQKGDIAEGYSVSREKKESFPLTVTSAQKNPTAFYLCASSIEDSAKQYFGPGTRLTVT.

The chain joins TRBV19 to TRBJ1-2, with D perhaps TRBD1 (6 bases). Looked up from germline, CDR1 is LNHDA and CDR2 is SQIVND (reference sequence). The CDR3 is 13 amino acids. V lost 3 bases and J lost 7, with 12 bases in between. DNA of the CDR3: TGTGCCAGTAGTATGGCACAGGGCAGTGGCTACACCTTC. This encodes CASSMAQGSGYTF.

The V and J genes are TRBV6-1 and TRBJ2-2; 9 positions match TRBD1. CDR1 MNHNS and CDR2 SASEGT come from the germline V gene. CDR3 length equals 15 residues. The junction had 6 bases not matched to a gene; V was cut back by 6 bases and J by 4 bases. CDR3 sequence: CASRPPGQGTGELFF. The CDR3 coding sequence is TGTGCCAGCAGGCCCCCGGGACAGGGCACCGGGGAGCTGTTTTTT.

This clone occurred many times. J is TRBJ1-4 and V is TRBV7-9, with TRBD1 identical over 8 bases. The CDR3 loop spans 15 amino acids. With 1 base clipped from V and 5 bases from J, the junction kept 3 bases outside the gene matches. Germline lookup yields CDR1 SEHNR and CDR2 FQNEAQ (reference sequence). Here the CDR3 DNA reads TGTGCCAGCAGCTTAGGGACAGGGTCCAATGAAAAACTGTTTTTT. It translates to CASSLGTGSNEKLFF.

The chain has TRBV28 and TRBJ2-5; 14 bases align to TRBD2. The CDR3 is made up of 18 amino acids. The germline gives CDR1 MDHEN, CDR2 SYDVKM. V lost 5 bases and J lost 2; bases outside the gene matches: 10. CDR3 amino acids: CASSPLGLAGGSQETQYF. As DNA, the CDR3 is TGTGCCAGCAGTCCCCTTGGACTAGCGGGGGGCTCTCAAGAGACCCAGTACTTC.

This chain joins TRBV10-3 and TRBJ1-2, with a weak D call TRBD1 (5 bases). Germline V lookup: CDR1 ENHRY, CDR2 SYGVKD. V shed 11 bases and J shed 2 bases, with 12 bases lying between them. The CDR3 extends over 12 amino acids. This chain's CDR3 is CAGGSANYGYTF. The CDR3 nucleotides are TGTGCCGGGGGGTCAGCCAACTATGGCTACACCTTC.

The rearrangement uses TRBV5-1 and TRBJ2-7; D is perhaps TRBD1 or TRBD2 (5 bases each). This CDR3 spans 14 amino acids. Germline values: CDR1 SGHRS, CDR2 YFSETQ. V lost 0 bases, J lost 6 bases, and 13 bases lay in between. The CDR3 DNA sequence: TGCGCCAGCAGCTTGGGGGACCTAAGGGGCGAGCAGTACTTC. It is translated as CASSLGDLRGEQYF.

V and J are TRBV6-1 and TRBJ1-5; D may be TRBD1 (5 bases). The germline V and J ends were trimmed by 10 bases and 5 bases, with 18 bases remaining between them. Looked up from germline, CDR1 is MNHNS and CDR2 is SASEGT. The CDR3 has 14 amino acids. The DNA of the CDR3 is TGTGCCACTAGAGGAACAGGCGGACATCAGCCCCAGCATTTT. Encoded protein: CATRGTGGHQPQHF.

Judged by abundance, this clone is large (0.1 to 1%). V usage is TRBV16 and J usage is TRBJ2-1; D is undetermined. V was shortened by 4 bases and J by 5 bases, with 3 bases between the two germline ends. Germline CDR1 is KGHSY and CDR2 is FQNENV. This CDR3 comprises 11 residues. CDR3 in amino acids: CASSPNNEQFF. CDR3 in DNA: TGTGCCAGCAGCCCTAACAATGAGCAGTTCTTC.